The 20 T cell receptor beta chains presented below share a single source sample, sequenced in a study of blood T cell repertoires in COVID-19. Measured with immunoSEQ multiplex PCR; TCRdb has only the in-frame clones, and not every one. This table has about 200,000 clones, around 83% appearing once. Material for sequencing was peripheral blood. The origin of the receptors is a human donor in a cohort sampled during active COVID-19.

This clone was picked up one time. The chain employs TRBV27 and TRBJ1-1, with D possibly matching TRBD1 (5 bases). Germline CDR1 is MNHEY and CDR2 is SMNVEV (reference sequence). The CDR3 sequence is 13 residues long. Trimming took off 4 bases at V and 3 bases at J, with 9 bases between the two ends. The CDR3 sequence: CASSYRGYTEAFF. The CDR3 bases are TGTGCCAGCAGTTATAGGGGATACACTGAAGCTTTCTTT.

V usage is TRBV21-1 and J usage is TRBJ2-1; TRBD2 was called by the table and not checked on the DNA. TRBV21-1 is designated a pseudogene. The CDR3 is 16 amino acids. The DNA of the CDR3 is TGTGCCAGCAGCAAAGAACAGCGGGATTTTTCTAATGAGCAGTTCTTC. This encodes CASSKEQRDFSNEQFF.

The rearrangement joins TRBV5-1 to TRBJ2-2, with 14 bases aligning to TRBD2. The V segment lost 4 bases and the J segment 4 bases; nucleotides outside the gene matches: 3. Germline CDR1 and CDR2: SGHRS and YFSETQ. The length of the CDR3 is 16 residues. CDR3 sequence (DNA): TGCGCCAGCAGCCTCGGGACTAGCGGGGGCACCGGGGAGCTGTTTTTT. It translates to CASSLGTSGGTGELFF.

In its sample, this clone was seen a few times. V is TRBV28 and J is TRBJ1-2; 7 bases are shared with TRBD1. Germline CDR1 is MDHEN and CDR2 is SYDVKM. Trimming removed 3 bases from V and 0 bases from J; junction bases left unmatched: 10. CDR3 length equals 17 residues. CDR3 coding DNA: TGTGCCAGCAGTTTTAGGGACAGTCGTTTAGCTAACTATGGCTACACCTTC. The encoded protein is CASSFRDSRLANYGYTF.

The rearrangement joins TRBV11-3 to TRBJ1-1; 7 bases agree with TRBD1. Germline V gene sequence: CDR1 SGHNT, CDR2 YENEEA. Unmatched junction bases numbered 3, after V lost 3 bases and J lost 8 bases. CDR3 length: 12 amino acids. CDR3 in amino acids: CASSFGQAEAFF. Written as DNA, the CDR3 is TGTGCCAGCAGCTTTGGACAGGCGGAAGCTTTCTTT.

The chain uses TRBV15 and TRBJ2-7; tentative D call: TRBD2 (6 bases). This CDR3 spans 17 amino acids. The ends were cut back, 0 bases at V and 2 bases at J, with 17 bases in the middle. Germline-derived CDR1 and CDR2 are LNHNV and YYDKDF (reference sequence). The CDR3 coding sequence is TGTGCCACCAGCAGAGATGGTTGGGAGGCCAGGACCTACGAGCAGTACTTC. Its protein product is CATSRDGWEARTYEQYF.

The J gene is TRBJ2-7, the V gene TRBV13, with D possibly TRBD2 on 6 matching bases. This CDR3 region has 16 residues. The V and J ends lost 5 bases and 1 base respectively, with 18 bases between them. Germline V gene lookup returns CDR1 PRHDT and CDR2 FYEKMQ (reference sequence). CDR3 amino acids: CASSLDGPSDSYEQYF. The CDR3 nucleotides read TGTGCCAGCAGCCTGGACGGACCTAGCGATTCCTACGAGCAGTACTTC.

The gene calls are TRBV2 and TRBJ2-5; TRBD1 is a possible D gene (5 bases). V lost 6 bases and J lost 1, with 12 bases in between. Germline assignment: CDR1 SNHLY and CDR2 FYNNEI. The CDR3 has 14 residues. The CDR3 loop reads CASRDNRFQETQYF. The CDR3 DNA follows: TGTGCCAGCAGGGACAACAGATTCCAAGAGACCCAGTACTTC.

The J gene is TRBJ2-5, the V gene TRBV6-5; 13 positions agree with TRBD2. V gave up 6 bases and J gave up 3 bases; unmatched junction bases: 4. There are 15 residues in the CDR3. Germline V gene data show CDR1 as MNHEY and CDR2 as SVGAGI. The CDR3 reads CASRKGTSGKETQYF. As DNA, the CDR3 is TGTGCCAGCAGAAAGGGGACTAGCGGGAAAGAGACCCAGTACTTC.

The chain couples TRBV7-9 to TRBJ2-7, with TRBD1 matching over 9 bases. The V and J ends lost 4 bases and 3 bases, in that order; junction bases with no gene match: 4. The germline gives CDR1 SEHNR, CDR2 FQNEAQ (reference sequence). This CDR3 region has 14 residues. CDR3 nucleotide sequence: TGTGCCAGCAGCTGGGGACAGGGTGGCTACGAGCAGTACTTC. Its protein product is CASSWGQGGYEQYF. Variable domain in full (rest from reference TRBV7-9 and TRBJ2-7): DTGVSQNPRHKITKRGQNVTFRCDPISEHNRLYWYRQTLGQGPEFLTYFQNEAQLEKSRLLSDRFSAERPKGSFSTLEIQRTEQGDSAMYLCASSWGQGGYEQYFGPGTRLTVT.

The chain uses TRBV5-1 and TRBJ2-2, with TRBD2 matching 14 bases. V was pared by 4 bases and J by 1 base, with 3 bases of the junction left unmatched. The CDR3 runs 17 residues. Germline assignment: CDR1 SGHRS and CDR2 YFSETQ. Here the CDR3 reads CASSHGTSGRNTGELFF. The CDR3 DNA reads TGCGCCAGCAGCCATGGGACTAGCGGGAGGAACACCGGGGAGCTGTTTTTT.

V is TRBV5-1 and J is TRBJ2-1; D unclear. The germline CDR1 and CDR2 sequences are SGHRS and YFSETQ. V lost 2 bases and J lost 6, with 12 bases in between. The CDR3 spans 14 residues. CDR3 loop: CASSLAPPFNEQFF. The DNA of the CDR3 is TGCGCCAGCAGCTTAGCGCCACCCTTCAATGAGCAGTTCTTC.

The chain joins TRBV27 to TRBJ2-3; 7 nucleotides agree with TRBD1. Germline V gives CDR1 MNHEY, CDR2 SMNVEV (reference sequence). This CDR3 has 10 amino acids. The trim removed 7 bases at V and 11 bases at J, leaving 3 bases unmatched. The DNA of the CDR3 is TGTGCCAGCAACTGGGACAGGCAGTATTTT. The encoded protein is CASNWDRQYF.

J is TRBJ2-1 and V is TRBV5-6; TRBD2 aligns across 10 bases. The CDR3 extends over 16 amino acids. Looked up from germline, CDR1 is SGHDT and CDR2 is YYEEEE. Losses at the gene ends were 3 bases for V and 5 bases for J; bases not matched to a gene: 8. The CDR3 DNA reads TGTGCCAGCAGCTCGCCCGGGACTAGCGAAGACAATGAGCAGTTCTTC. It codes for CASSSPGTSEDNEQFF.

J is TRBJ1-1 and V is TRBV19, with D possibly matching TRBD1 (6 bases). V was shortened by 3 bases and J by 1 base, with 9 bases between the two germline ends. The CDR3 spans 14 residues. Germline V gene lookup returns CDR1 LNHDA and CDR2 SQIVND (reference sequence). In nucleotides, the CDR3 is TGTGCCAGTAGTATTAGGACAGCGAACACTGAAGCTTTCTTT. This translates into CASSIRTANTEAFF.

This chain connects TRBV5-1 to TRBJ2-7; 12 nucleotides match TRBD1. Germline V CDR1 and CDR2: SGHRS, YFSETQ. The ends lost 4 bases at V and 5 bases at J; junction bases unmatched: 19. The CDR3 covers 19 residues. The CDR3 protein is CASSSEIRDRGRVWHEQYF. In DNA form, the CDR3 reads TGCGCCAGCAGCAGCGAGATTCGGGACAGGGGGCGCGTATGGCACGAGCAGTACTTC.

The rearrangement links TRBV6-6 to TRBJ2-2, with D maybe TRBD2 (5 bases). The CDR3 covers 14 residues. CDR1 is MNHNY, CDR2 SVGAGI, per germline (reference sequence). Between the trimmed V and J ends, which lost 5 bases and 3 bases, there was a span of 10 bases. CDR3: CASSGLGDTGELFF. CDR3 bases: TGTGCCAGCAGTGGACTTGGGGACACCGGGGAGCTGTTTTTT.

The chain combines TRBV3-1 (or the pseudogene TRBV3-2) with TRBJ2-2; unclear D gene. Germline V gene sequence: CDR1 LGHDT, CDR2 YNNKEL (reference sequence). Trimming stripped 5 bases from V and 2 bases from J, with 15 bases between. This CDR3 contains 16 residues. In DNA form, the CDR3 reads TGTGCCAGCAGCAGAGGCTACACTCGAAACACCGGGGAGCTGTTTTTT. This encodes CASSRGYTRNTGELFF.

V and J are TRBV28 and TRBJ1-6; a weak D match, TRBD1 (5 bases). CDR3 length: 15 residues. V shed 7 bases and J shed 7 bases, with 17 bases lying between them. Germline V gives CDR1 MDHEN, CDR2 SYDVKM. The CDR3 sequence is CASTGGGTGNSPLHF. CDR3 DNA: TGTGCCAGCACCGGGGGAGGGACGGGGAATTCACCCCTCCACTTT. Supplemented by reference TRBV28 and TRBJ1-6, the full variable domain reads DVKVTQSSRYLVKRTGEKVFLECVQDMDHENMFWYRQDPGLGLRLIYFSYDVKMKEKGDIPEGYSVSREKKERFSLILESASTNQTSMYLCASTGGGTGNSPLHFGNGTRLTVT.

The V and J genes are TRBV4-1 and TRBJ1-4; perhaps TRBD1 as D (6 bases). Germline CDR1 is MGHRA and CDR2 is YSYEKL. V was trimmed by 1 base and J by 4 bases, leaving 13 bases between them. CDR3 length equals 16 residues. The CDR3 nucleotides are TGCGCCAGCAGCCAAGTTGGGGGGGCCGTTAATGAAAAACTGTTTTTT. Its translation is CASSQVGGAVNEKLFF.